In its sample, the clone carrying this TCR beta chain was seen a few times. Here immunoSEQ multiplex PCR was the method, and the copy in TCRdb shows in-frame clones only, minus some. The sample has about 660,000 clones, over 65% seen once. The data were obtained in a study of shared clonotypes between healthy human individuals. This CDR3 region has 12 residues. V was pared by 7 bases and J by 6 bases, with 10 bases between. Germline CDR1 SNHLY, CDR2 FYNNEI. The chain joins TRBV2 to TRBJ1-5, with D hard to call. Sequenced sample: memory CD4+ T cells sorted from blood. Subset: CD45RA-negative fraction. The receptor's source is a woman aged 25 to 39 in good health. The CDR3 DNA reads TGTGCCAGCACCGGGGAGGCTCAGCCCCAGCATTTT. The encoded protein is CASTGEAQPQHF.